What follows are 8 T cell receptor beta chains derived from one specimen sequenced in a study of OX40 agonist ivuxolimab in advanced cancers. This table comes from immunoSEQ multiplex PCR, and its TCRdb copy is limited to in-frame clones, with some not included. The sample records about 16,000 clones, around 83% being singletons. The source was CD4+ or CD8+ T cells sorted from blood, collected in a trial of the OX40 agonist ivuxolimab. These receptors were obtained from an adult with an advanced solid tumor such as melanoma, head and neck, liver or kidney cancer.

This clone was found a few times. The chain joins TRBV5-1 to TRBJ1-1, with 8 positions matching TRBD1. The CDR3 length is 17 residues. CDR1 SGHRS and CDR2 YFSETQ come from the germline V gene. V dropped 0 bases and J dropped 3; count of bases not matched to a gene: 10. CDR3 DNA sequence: TGCGCCAGCAGCTTGGGTCTGGGGCAGGGGGCGGACACTGAAGCTTTCTTT. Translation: CASSLGLGQGADTEAFF.

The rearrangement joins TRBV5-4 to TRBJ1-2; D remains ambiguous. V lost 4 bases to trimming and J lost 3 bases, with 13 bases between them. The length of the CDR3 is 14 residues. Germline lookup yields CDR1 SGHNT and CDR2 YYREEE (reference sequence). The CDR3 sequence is CASSVLGWDYGYTF. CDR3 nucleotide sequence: TGTGCCAGCAGCGTACTGGGTTGGGACTATGGCTACACCTTC.

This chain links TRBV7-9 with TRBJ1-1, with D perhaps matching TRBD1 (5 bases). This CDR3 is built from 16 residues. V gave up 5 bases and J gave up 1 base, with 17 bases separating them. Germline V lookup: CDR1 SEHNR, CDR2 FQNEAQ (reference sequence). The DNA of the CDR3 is TGTGCCAGCAGCCCTAAAAGGGACGGATGGAACACTGAAGCTTTCTTT. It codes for CASSPKRDGWNTEAFF.

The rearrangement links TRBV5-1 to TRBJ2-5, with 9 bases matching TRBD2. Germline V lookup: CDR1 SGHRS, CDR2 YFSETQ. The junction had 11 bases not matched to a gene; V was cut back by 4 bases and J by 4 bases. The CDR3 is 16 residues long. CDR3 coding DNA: TGCGCCAGCAGCCCACCGGGGGGAGCGGGAGGAGAGACCCAGTACTTC. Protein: CASSPPGGAGGETQYF.

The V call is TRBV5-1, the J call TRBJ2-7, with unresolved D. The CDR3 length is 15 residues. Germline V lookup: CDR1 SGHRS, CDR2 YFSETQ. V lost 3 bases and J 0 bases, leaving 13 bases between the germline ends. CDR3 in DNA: TGCGCCAGCAGCTCTGGTCAAATCGACTCCTACGAGCAGTACTTC. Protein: CASSSGQIDSYEQYF. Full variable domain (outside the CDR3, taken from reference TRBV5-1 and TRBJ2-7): KAGVTQTPRYLIKTRGQQVTLSCSPISGHRSVSWYQQTPGQGLQFLFEYFSETQRNKGNFPGRFSGRQFSNSRSEMNVSTLELGDSALYLCASSSGQIDSYEQYFGPGTRLTVT.

The CDR3 DNA follows: TGTGCCATCAGTGAGTCGCCCAGTTCGCCCCAGCATTTT. Translating it yields CAISESPSSPQHF. V gene TRBV10-3 combines with J gene TRBJ1-5; D not resolved. The CDR3 loop spans 13 amino acids. V was clipped by 0 bases and J by 9 bases, with 9 bases between them. The germline V gene has CDR1 ENHRY and CDR2 SYGVKD.

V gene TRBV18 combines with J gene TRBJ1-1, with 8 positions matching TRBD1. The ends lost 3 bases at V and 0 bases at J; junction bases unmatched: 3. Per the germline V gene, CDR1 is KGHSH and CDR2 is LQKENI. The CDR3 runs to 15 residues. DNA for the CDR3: TGTGCCAGCTCACCGGGACAGGCAATGAACACTGAAGCTTTCTTT. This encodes CASSPGQAMNTEAFF.

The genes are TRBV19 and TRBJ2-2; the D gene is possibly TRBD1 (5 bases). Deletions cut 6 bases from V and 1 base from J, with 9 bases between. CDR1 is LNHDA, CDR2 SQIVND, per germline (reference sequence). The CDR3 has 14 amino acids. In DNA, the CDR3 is TGTGCCAGTAGGGGGCGGAGGAACACCGGGGAGCTGTTTTTT. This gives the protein CASRGRRNTGELFF.